This TCR beta chain was identified in a study of T-cell reconstitution after alpha-beta-depleted transplantation in children. Using unique molecular identifiers, the investigators prepared the TCRbeta library. TCRdb re-analysed the PCR reads in MiXCR, keeping a single row per CDR3 protein. The sample consists of roughly 350,000 distinct CDR3 sequences, about a tenth of them appearing once. The sequence was collected from a human donor who donated a stem cell graft to a child with acute lymphoblastic leukemia. Source: PBMCs from the stem cell graft donor, taken from the stem cell graft.

Here the CDR3 reads CASSLAVGVNQPQHF. The CDR3 nucleotides are TGTGCCAGCAGCTTGGCCGTCGGGGTTAATCAGCCCCAGCATTTT. The chain couples TRBV7-8 to TRBJ1-5; no clear D gene. The CDR3 has 15 residues. Germline CDR1 reads SGHVS; CDR2 reads FQNEAQ. Trimming left V 3 bases short and J 4 bases short, with 13 bases between.